What follows are 3 T cell receptor beta chains derived from one specimen sequenced in a study of shared clonotypes between healthy human individuals. Measured with immunoSEQ multiplex PCR; TCRdb has only the in-frame clones, and not every one. The data contain roughly 890,000 clones, more than 85% of them singletons. Naive CD8 cells lacked CD45RO and underwent positive selection for CCR7, leaving out terminally differentiated effector memory CD45RA+ cells. Sequences were obtained from naive CD8+ T cells sorted from blood. These TCRs come from a man aged 30 to 39 in good health.

The gene calls are TRBV11-3 and TRBJ2-3; D perhaps matches TRBD2 (5 bases). V lost 5 bases to trimming and J lost 2 bases, with 8 bases between them. In germline, CDR1 is SGHNT, CDR2 YENEEA. CDR3 length: 13 amino acids. CDR3 nucleotide sequence: TGTGCCAGCAGCCTAGCCCTCACAGATACGCAGTATTTT. This gives the protein CASSLALTDTQYF.

The genes are TRBV18 and TRBJ2-3; D is unresolved. Germline V gene lookup returns CDR1 KGHSH and CDR2 LQKENI. CDR3 size: 14 residues. Trimming shortened V by 3 bases and J by 0 bases, and 7 bases separated the two germline ends. CDR3 in amino acids: CASSPVASTDTQYF. The CDR3 nucleotides read TGTGCCAGCTCACCGGTTGCTAGCACAGATACGCAGTATTTT.

This chain joins TRBV9 and TRBJ2-5; D not certain. In germline, CDR1 is SGDLS, CDR2 YYNGEE. This CDR3 has 13 amino acids. V lost 3 bases, J lost 2 bases, and 8 bases lay in between. Here the CDR3 reads CASSAYNQETQYF. The DNA of the CDR3 is TGTGCCAGCAGCGCCTATAATCAAGAGACCCAGTACTTC. The full variable domain, with the rest looked up from reference TRBV9 and TRBJ2-5, is DSGVTQTPKHLITATGQRVTLRCSPRSGDLSVYWYQQSLDQGLQFLIQYYNGEERAKGNILERFSAQQFPDLHSELNLSSLELGDSALYFCASSAYNQETQYFGPGTRLLVL.